This T cell receptor beta chain derives from a study of shared clonotypes between healthy human individuals. Repertoires were generated with immunoSEQ multiplex PCR, while TCRdb's copy carries only in-frame clones and drops some. The sample holds around 88,000 clones, roughly two thirds seen once. V was trimmed by 5 bases and J by 3 bases, leaving 17 bases between them. The CDR3 extends over 16 amino acids. CDR1 and CDR2 (germline): SGHTA, FQGNSA. The chain couples TRBV7-2 to TRBJ2-1; D is perhaps TRBD2 (7 bases). Specimen: memory CD8+ T cells sorted from blood. Documented subset: CD45RO+ cells pooled with CCR7-negative TemRA cells. This receptor was obtained from a man aged 30-40 years in good health. This CDR3 reads CASSPPRGAIYNEQFF. DNA of the CDR3: TGTGCCAGCAGCCCGCCTCGGGGGGCTATCTACAATGAGCAGTTCTTC.